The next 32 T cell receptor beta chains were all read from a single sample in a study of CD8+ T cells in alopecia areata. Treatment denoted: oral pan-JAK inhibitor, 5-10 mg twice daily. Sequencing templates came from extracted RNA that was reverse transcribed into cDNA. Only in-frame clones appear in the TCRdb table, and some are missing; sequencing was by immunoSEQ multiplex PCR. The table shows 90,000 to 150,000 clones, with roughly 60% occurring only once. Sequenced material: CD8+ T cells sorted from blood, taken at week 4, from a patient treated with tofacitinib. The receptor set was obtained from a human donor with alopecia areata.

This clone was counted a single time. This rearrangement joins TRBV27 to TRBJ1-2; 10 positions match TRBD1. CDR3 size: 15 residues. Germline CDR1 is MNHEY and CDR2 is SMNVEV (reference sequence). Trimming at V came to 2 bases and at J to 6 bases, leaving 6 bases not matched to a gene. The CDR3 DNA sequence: TGTGCCAGCAGTTTACTCGGGACAGGGGTCGATGGCTACACCTTC. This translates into CASSLLGTGVDGYTF.

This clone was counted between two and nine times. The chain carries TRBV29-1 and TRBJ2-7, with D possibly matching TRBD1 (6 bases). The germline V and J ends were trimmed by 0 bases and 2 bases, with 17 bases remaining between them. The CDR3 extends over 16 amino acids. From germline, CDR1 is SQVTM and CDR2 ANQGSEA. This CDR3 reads CSVEDQPGTHTYEQYF. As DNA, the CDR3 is TGCAGCGTTGAAGATCAACCCGGGACACATACCTACGAGCAGTACTTC.

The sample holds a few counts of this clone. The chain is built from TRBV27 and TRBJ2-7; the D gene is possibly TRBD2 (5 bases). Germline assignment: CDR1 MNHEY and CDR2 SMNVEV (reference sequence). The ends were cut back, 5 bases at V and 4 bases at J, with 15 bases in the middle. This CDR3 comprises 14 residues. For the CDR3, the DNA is TGTGCCAGCAGTCCAAGAGGGTCCTTTTACGAGCAGTACTTC. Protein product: CASSPRGSFYEQYF.

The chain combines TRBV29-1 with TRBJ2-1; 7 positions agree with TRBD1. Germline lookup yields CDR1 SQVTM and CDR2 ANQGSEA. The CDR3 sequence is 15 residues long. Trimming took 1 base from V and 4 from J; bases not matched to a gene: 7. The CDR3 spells CSVEGTDRKYNEQFF. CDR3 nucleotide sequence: TGCAGCGTTGAAGGAACGGACAGGAAATACAATGAGCAGTTCTTC.

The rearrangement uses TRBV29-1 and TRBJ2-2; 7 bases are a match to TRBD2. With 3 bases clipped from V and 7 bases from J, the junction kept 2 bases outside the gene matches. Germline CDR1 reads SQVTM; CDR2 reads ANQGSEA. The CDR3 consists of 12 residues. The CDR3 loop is CSVDGGSGELFF. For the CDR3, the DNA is TGCAGCGTTGACGGGGGGAGCGGGGAGCTGTTTTTT.

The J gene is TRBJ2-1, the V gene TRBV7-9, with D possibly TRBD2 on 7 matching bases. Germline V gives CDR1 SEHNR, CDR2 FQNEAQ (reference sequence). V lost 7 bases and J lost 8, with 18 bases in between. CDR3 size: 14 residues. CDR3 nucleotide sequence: TGTGCCAGCAAGAACAGGGAGGGCAATGATGAGCAGTTCTTC. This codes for CASKNREGNDEQFF.

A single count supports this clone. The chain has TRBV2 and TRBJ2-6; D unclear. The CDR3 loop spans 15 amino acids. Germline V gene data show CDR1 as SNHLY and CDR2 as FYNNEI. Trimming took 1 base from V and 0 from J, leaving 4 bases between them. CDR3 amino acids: CASSEVSSGANVLTF. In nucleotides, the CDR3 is TGTGCCAGCAGTGAAGTGAGCTCTGGGGCCAACGTCCTGACTTTC.

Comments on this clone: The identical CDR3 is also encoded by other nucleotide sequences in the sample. The CDR3 loop reads CASSSGDRAYEQYF. DNA for the CDR3: TGTGCCAGCAGCTCCGGGGACAGGGCCTACGAGCAGTACTTC. This chain links TRBV7-9 with TRBJ2-7; 9 positions match TRBD1. Germline-derived CDR1 and CDR2 are SEHNR and FQNEAQ (reference sequence). This CDR3 contains 14 residues. V lost 4 bases to trimming and J lost 2 bases; unmatched junction nucleotides: 3.

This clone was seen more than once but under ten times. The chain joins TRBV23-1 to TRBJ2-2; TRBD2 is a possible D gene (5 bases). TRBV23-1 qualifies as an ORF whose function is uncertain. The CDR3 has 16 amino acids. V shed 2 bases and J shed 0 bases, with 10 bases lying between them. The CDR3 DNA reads TGCGCCAGCAGTCAAGATGAACTAGCGAACACCGGGGAGCTGTTTTTT. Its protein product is CASSQDELANTGELFF.

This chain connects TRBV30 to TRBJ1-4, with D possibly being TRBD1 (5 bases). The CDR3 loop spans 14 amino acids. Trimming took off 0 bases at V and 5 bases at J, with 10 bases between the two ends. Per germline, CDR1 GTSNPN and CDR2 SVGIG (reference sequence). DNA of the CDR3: TGTGCCTGGAGTGTCGGGGCAGGAAATGAAAAACTGTTTTTT. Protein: CAWSVGAGNEKLFF.

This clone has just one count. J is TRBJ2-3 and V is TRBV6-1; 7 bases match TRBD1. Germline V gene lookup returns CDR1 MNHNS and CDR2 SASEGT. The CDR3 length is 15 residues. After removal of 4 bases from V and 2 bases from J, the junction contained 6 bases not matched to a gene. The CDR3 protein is CASSGWTGVTDTQYF. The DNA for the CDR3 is TGTGCCAGCAGTGGGTGGACAGGAGTCACAGATACGCAGTATTTT.

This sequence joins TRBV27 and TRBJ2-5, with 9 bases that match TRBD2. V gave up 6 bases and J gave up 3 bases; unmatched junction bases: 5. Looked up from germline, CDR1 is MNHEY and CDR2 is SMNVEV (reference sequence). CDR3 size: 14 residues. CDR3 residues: CASRSLAGEETQYF. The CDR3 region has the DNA TGTGCCAGCAGATCCTTAGCGGGGGAAGAGACCCAGTACTTC.

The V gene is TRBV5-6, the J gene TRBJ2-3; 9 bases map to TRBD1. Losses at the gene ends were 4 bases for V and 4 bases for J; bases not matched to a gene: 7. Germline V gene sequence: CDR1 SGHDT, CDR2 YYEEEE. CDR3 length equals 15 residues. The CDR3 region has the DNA TGTGCCAGCAGCACCGGGACAGGGAGGGCAGATACGCAGTATTTT. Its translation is CASSTGTGRADTQYF.

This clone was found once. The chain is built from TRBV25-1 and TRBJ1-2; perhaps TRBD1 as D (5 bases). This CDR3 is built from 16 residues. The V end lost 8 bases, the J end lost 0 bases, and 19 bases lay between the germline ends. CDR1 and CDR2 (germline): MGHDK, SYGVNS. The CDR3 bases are TGTGCCAGCCAGGGAGTATCCAAGGTAGCTAACTATGGCTACACCTTC. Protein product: CASQGVSKVANYGYTF.

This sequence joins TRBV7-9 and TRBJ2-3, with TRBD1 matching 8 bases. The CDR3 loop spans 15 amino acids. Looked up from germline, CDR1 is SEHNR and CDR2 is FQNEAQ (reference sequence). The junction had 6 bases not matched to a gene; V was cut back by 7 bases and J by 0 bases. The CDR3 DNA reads TGTGCCAGCATGACAGGGGCGGGTAGCACAGATACGCAGTATTTT. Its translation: CASMTGAGSTDTQYF.

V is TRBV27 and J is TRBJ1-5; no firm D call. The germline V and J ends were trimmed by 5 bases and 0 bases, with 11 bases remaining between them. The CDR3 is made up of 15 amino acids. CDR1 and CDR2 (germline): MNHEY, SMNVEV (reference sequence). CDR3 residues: CASSPPGYSNQPQHF. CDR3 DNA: TGTGCCAGCAGTCCTCCGGGGTATAGCAATCAGCCCCAGCATTTT.

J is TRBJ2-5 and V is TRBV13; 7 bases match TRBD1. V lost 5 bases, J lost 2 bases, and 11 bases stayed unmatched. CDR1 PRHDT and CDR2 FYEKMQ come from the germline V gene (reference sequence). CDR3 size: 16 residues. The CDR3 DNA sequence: TGTGCCAGCAGCAGGGCTCTCGGGACAGTACAAGAGACCCAGTACTTC. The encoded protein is CASSRALGTVQETQYF. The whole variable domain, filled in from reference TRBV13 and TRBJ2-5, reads AAGVIQSPRHLIKEKRETATLKCYPIPRHDTVYWYQQGPGQDPQFLISFYEKMQSDKGSIPDRFSAQQFSDYHSELNMSSLELGDSALYFCASSRALGTVQETQYFGPGTRLLVL.

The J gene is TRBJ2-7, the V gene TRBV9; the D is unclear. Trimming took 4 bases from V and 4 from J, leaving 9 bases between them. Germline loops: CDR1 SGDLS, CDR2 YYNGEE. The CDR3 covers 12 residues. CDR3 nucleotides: TGTGCCAGCAGCCCAAGTGGGTACGAGCAGTACTTC. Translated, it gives CASSPSGYEQYF.

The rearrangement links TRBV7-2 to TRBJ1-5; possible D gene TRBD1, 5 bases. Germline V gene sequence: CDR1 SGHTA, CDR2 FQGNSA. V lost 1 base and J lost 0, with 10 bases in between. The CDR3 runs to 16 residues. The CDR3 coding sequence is TGTGCCAGCAGCTTAGACACAGGCCTTAGCAATCAGCCCCAGCATTTT. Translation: CASSLDTGLSNQPQHF.

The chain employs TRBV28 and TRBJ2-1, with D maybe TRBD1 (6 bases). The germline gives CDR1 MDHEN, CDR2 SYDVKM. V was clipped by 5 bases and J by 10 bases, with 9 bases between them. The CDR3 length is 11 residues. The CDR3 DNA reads TGTGCCAGCAGTCCCGGGACAGAGCAGTTCTTC. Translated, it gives CASSPGTEQFF. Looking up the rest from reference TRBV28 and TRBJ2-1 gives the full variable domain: DVKVTQSSRYLVKRTGEKVFLECVQDMDHENMFWYRQDPGLGLRLIYFSYDVKMKEKGDIPEGYSVSREKKERFSLILESASTNQTSMYLCASSPGTEQFFGPGTRLTVL.

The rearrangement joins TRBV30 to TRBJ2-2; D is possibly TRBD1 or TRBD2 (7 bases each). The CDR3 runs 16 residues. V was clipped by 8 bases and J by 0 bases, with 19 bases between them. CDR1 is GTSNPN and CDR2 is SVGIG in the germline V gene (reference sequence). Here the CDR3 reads CAGGDSGLANTGELFF. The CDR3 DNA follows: TGTGCCGGGGGGGACAGTGGACTAGCGAACACCGGGGAGCTGTTTTTT.

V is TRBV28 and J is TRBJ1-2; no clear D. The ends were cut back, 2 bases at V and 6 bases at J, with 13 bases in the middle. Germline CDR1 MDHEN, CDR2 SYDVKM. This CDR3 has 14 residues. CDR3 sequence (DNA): TGTGCCAGCAGTTTACTTCCAAGAACGGATGGCTACACCTTC. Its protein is CASSLLPRTDGYTF.

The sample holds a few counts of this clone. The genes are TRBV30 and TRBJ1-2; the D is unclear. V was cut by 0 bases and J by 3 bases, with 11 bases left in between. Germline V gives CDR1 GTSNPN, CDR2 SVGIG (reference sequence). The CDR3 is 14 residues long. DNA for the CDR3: TGTGCCTGGAGTGTACAAGGAGCTTACTATGGCTACACCTTC. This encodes CAWSVQGAYYGYTF.

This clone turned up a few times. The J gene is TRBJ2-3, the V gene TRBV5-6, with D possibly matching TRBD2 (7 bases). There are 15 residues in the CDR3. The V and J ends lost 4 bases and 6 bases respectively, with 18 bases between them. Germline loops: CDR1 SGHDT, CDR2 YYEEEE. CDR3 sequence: CASSPWGAGADTQYF. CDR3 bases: TGTGCCAGCAGCCCCTGGGGGGCGGGAGCGGATACGCAGTATTTT.

The CDR3 sequence: CASSPGTVYYGYTF. In DNA, the CDR3 is TGTGCCAGCAGCCCGGGGACGGTTTACTATGGCTACACCTTC. The V gene is TRBV7-8, the J gene TRBJ1-2; TRBD1 is a possible D gene (5 bases). CDR3 length: 14 amino acids. The V end was cut by 5 bases, the J end by 3 bases, with 13 bases between. Germline V CDR1 and CDR2: SGHVS, FQNEAQ.

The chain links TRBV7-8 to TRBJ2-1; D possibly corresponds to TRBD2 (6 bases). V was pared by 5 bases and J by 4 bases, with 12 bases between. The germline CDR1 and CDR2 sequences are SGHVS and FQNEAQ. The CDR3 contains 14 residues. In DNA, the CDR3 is TGTGCCAGCAGCCCCCACGGAGGGTACAATGAGCAGTTCTTC. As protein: CASSPHGGYNEQFF.

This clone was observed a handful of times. The CDR3 sequence: CASSPGAVSDEQFF. CDR3 DNA sequence: TGTGCCAGCAGCCCGGGAGCGGTAAGCGATGAGCAGTTCTTC. The chain uses TRBV6-5 and TRBJ2-1; maybe TRBD2 (6 bases). Germline V gives CDR1 MNHEY, CDR2 SVGAGI. V lost 6 bases and J 8 bases, leaving 17 bases between the germline ends. The CDR3 is 14 residues long.

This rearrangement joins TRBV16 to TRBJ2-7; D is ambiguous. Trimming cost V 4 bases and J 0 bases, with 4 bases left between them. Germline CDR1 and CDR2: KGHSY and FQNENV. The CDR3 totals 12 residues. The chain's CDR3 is CASSRNSYEQYF. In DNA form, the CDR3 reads TGTGCCAGCAGCCGCAACTCCTACGAGCAGTACTTC.

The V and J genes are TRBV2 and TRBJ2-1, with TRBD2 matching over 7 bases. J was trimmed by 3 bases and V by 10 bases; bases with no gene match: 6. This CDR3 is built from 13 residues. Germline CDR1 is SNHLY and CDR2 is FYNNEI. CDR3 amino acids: CATRLADYNEQFF. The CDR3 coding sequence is TGTGCCACCCGACTAGCAGACTACAATGAGCAGTTCTTC.

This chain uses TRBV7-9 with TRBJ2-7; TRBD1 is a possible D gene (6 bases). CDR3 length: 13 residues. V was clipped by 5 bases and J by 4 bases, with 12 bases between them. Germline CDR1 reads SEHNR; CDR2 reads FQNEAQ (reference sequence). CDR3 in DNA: TGTGCCAGCAGCCGGACAGTTTCGTACGAGCAGTACTTC. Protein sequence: CASSRTVSYEQYF.

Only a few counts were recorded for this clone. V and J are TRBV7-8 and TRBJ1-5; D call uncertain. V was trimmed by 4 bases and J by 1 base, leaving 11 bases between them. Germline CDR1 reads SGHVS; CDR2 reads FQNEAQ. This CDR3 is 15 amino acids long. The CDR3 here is CASSSDLTSNQPQHF. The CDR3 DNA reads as TGTGCCAGCAGCTCCGACCTAACAAGCAATCAGCCCCAGCATTTT.

The CDR3 sequence: CAWGQGHGETQYF. The CDR3, as DNA: TGTGCCTGGGGACAGGGGCACGGGGAGACCCAGTACTTC. The chain uses TRBV30 and TRBJ2-5; 9 bases map to TRBD1. The CDR3 contains 13 residues. V gave up 5 bases and J gave up 5 bases; unmatched junction bases: 6. Per germline, CDR1 GTSNPN and CDR2 SVGIG (reference sequence).